Sequencing of this T cell receptor (beta chain) was carried out in a study of cytomegalovirus exposure and HLA in healthy donors. Study-level points and caveats: Researchers counted approximately 160 TCR beta chains as cytomegalovirus-associated. In a later analysis, V- and J-gene trimming of beta chains associated with a DCLRE1C missense variant, replicated independently. TCR sequences were mostly rare, though some public TCRs occurred in many donors. Presence/absence analyses assumed roughly uniform sequencing depth across donors.

The germline V gene has CDR1 MNHEY and CDR2 SVGAGI. This CDR3 has 15 residues. Trimming left V 0 bases short and J 5 bases short, with 14 bases between. PCR was performed using 60 Vbeta and 13 Jbeta primers. Using immunoSEQ multiplex PCR, the repertoire was profiled, and TCRdb retains in-frame clones only, with some absent. This table holds about 240,000 clones, roughly four fifths found once. This clone was seen once. The antigen is not known. Sequences were obtained from PBMCs. The chain has TRBV6-5 and TRBJ2-7; TRBD1 might be the D (5 bases). The TCR comes from an older woman in good health and CMV-seropositive. CDR3 coding DNA: TGTGCCAGCAGTTACTCGTCCAGGGTTTTTGACGAGCAGTACTTC. Translating gives CASSYSSRVFDEQYF.